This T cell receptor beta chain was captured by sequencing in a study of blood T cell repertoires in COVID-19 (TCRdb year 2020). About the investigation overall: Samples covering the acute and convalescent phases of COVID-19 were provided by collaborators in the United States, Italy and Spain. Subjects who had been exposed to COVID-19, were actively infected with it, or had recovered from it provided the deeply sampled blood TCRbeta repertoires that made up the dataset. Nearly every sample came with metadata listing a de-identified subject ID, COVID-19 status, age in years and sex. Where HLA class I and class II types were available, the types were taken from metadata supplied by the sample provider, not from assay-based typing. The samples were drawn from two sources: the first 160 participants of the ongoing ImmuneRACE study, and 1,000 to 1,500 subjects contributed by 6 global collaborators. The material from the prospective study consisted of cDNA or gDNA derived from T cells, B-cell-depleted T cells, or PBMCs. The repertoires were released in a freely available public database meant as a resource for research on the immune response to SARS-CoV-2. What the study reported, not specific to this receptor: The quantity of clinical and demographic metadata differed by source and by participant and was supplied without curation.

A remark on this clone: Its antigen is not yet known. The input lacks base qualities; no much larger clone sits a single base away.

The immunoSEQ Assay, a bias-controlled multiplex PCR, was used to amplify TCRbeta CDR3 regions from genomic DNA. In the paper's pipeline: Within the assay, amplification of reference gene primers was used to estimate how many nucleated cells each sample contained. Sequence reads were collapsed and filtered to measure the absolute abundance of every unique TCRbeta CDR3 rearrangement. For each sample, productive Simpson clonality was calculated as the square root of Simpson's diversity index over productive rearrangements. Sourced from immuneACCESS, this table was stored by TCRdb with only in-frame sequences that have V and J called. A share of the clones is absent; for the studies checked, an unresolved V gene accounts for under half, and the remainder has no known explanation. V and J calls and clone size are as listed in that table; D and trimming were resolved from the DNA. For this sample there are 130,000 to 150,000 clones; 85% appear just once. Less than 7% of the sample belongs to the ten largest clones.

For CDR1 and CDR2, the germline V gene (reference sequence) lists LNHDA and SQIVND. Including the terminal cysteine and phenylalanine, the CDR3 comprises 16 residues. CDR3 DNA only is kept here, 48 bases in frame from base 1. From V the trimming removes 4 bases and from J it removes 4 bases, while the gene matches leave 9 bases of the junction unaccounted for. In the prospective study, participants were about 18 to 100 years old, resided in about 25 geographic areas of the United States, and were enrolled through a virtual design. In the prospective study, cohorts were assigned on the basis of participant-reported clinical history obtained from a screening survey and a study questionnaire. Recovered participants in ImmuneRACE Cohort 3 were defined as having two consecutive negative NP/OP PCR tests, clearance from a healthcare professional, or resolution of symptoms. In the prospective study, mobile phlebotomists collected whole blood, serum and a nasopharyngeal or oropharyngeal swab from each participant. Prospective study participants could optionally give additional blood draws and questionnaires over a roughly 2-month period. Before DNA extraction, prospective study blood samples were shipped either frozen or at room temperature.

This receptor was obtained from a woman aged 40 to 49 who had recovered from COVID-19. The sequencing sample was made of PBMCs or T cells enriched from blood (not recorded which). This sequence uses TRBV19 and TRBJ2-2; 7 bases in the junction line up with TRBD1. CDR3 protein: CASSRSPTGTTGELFF. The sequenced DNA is TGTGCCAGTAGTAGATCCCCGACAGGGACCACCGGGGAGCTGTTTTTT.